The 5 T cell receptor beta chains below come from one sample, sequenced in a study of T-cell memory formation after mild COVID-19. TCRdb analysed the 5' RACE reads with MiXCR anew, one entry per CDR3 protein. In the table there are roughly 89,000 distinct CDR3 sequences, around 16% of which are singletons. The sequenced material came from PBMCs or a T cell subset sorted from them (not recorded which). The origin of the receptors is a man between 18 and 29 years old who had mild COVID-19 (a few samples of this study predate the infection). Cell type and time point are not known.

DNA of the CDR3: TGCGCGGGGGGACAAGGGATATACAATGAGCAGTTCTTC. Translating gives CAGGQGIYNEQFF. The gene calls are TRBV23-1 and TRBJ2-1; perhaps D is TRBD1 or TRBD2 (6 bases each). TRBV23-1 is flagged as an ORF with uncertain function. CDR3 length equals 13 residues.

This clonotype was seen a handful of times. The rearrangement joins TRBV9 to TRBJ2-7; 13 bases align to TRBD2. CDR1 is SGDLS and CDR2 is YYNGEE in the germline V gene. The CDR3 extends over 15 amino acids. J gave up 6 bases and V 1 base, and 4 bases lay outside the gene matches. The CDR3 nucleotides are TGTGCCAGCAGCGTACAGGGACTAGCGGGGAGCGAGCAGTACTTC. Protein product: CASSVQGLAGSEQYF.

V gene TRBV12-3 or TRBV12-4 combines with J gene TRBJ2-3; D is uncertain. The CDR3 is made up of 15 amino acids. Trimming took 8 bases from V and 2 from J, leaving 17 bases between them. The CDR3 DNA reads TGTGCCAGCGCCGTGGACGGATTCTTCACAGATACGCAGTATTTT. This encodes CASAVDGFFTDTQYF.

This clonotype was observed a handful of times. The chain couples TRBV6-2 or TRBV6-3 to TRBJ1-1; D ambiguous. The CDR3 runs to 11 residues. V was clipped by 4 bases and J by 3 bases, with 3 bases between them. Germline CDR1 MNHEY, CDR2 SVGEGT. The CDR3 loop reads CASSWYTEAFF. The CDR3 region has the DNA TGTGCCAGCAGTTGGTACACTGAAGCTTTCTTT.

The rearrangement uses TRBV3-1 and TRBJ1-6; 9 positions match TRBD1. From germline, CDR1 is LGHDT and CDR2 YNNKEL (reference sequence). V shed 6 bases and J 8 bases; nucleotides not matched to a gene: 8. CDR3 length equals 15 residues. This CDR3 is CASRLKDRGDSPLHF. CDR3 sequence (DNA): TGTGCCAGCAGACTCAAAGACAGGGGGGATTCACCCCTCCACTTT.